The present T cell receptor (beta chain) was sequenced within a study of identifying expanded T cells in peripheral blood. General study points: Two-week clone count variance significantly increased as total template count grew.

Points on this clone: The antigen is not known. This sample includes further DNA sequences coding for the same CDR3.

The protocol was immunoSEQ multiplex PCR, while the TCRdb copy is restricted to in-frame clones and leaves out a portion. The table lists 120,000 or so clones, over 65% of them singletons. Specimen: blood. The receptor was isolated from a person between 18 and 70 years old in good health.

The CDR3 here is CASSPRLADNQETQYF. The CDR3 DNA reads as TGTGCCAGCAGCCCCCGACTAGCGGATAACCAAGAGACCCAGTACTTC. The V gene is TRBV7-2, the J gene TRBJ2-5; 9 bases align to TRBD2. The germline gives CDR1 SGHTA, CDR2 FQGNSA. This CDR3 region has 16 residues. J gave up 0 bases and V 5 bases, and 7 bases lay outside the gene matches.